This record concerns one T cell receptor (beta chain) sequence. The source of the sample is a study of shared clonotypes between healthy human individuals. It was across several immunoSEQ plates that each subset's genomic DNA was evenly split. Libraries were prepared by immunoSEQ multiplex PCR; TCRdb keeps only in-frame clonotypes and omits some of them. The table shows 2,500,000 or so clones, with 85% to 95% occurring only once. Sequencing was performed on naive CD4+ T cells from PBMCs. Noted subset: CD45RA+ positively selected. This clonotype was sampled from a man between 18 and 29 years old in good health. Some clones in this sample may be carry-over from other donors' samples.

The CDR3 DNA sequence: TGTGCCAGCAGTGTCTGGGAAAATCAGCCCCAGCATTTT. Protein product: CASSVWENQPQHF. This chain joins TRBV2 and TRBJ1-5; no clear D. The germline CDR1 and CDR2 sequences are SNHLY and FYNNEI. Trimming removed 4 bases at V and 4 bases at J, with 8 bases between. The CDR3 consists of 13 residues.